A selection of T cell receptor beta chains follows, all from one sample in a study of shared clonotypes between healthy human individuals. Sequenced by immunoSEQ multiplex PCR; TCRdb stores in-frame clones only, minus some. The sample lists about 1.1 million clones; approximately 80% were seen once. Material for sequencing was memory CD4+ T cells from PBMCs. These receptors came from a man aged 18 to 29 in good health. Some clones in this sample may be carry-over from other donors' samples. Each CDR3 is given with its conserved first and last residue. Each record gives: CDR3 protein, CDR3 DNA, D gene, clone size, V gene, J gene. A D gene is named only where the DNA matches it firmly. Not every row has a clone size; where given, it reads once, few, many or a size class.

CDR3aa: CASSLPLAGGYEQYF; CDR3nt: TGTGCCAGCAGTCTGCCTCTAGCGGGAGGTTACGAGCAGTACTTC; d_gene: TRBD2; abundance: few; v_gene: TRBV28; j_gene: TRBJ2-7
CDR3aa: CASSRDTADTQYF; CDR3nt: TGTGCCAGCAGCCGAGACACAGCGGATACGCAGTATTTT; d_gene: -; abundance: -; v_gene: TRBV5-4; j_gene: TRBJ2-3
CDR3aa: CASSGSGTQETQYF; CDR3nt: TGTGCCAGCTCAGGGTCGGGAACCCAAGAGACCCAGTACTTC; d_gene: -; abundance: -; v_gene: TRBV18; j_gene: TRBJ2-5
CDR3aa: CASSEGFTGELFF; CDR3nt: TGCGCCAGCAGTGAGGGTTTTACCGGGGAGCTGTTTTTT; d_gene: -; abundance: few; v_gene: TRBV5-1; j_gene: TRBJ2-2
CDR3aa: CASSIWPVYGYTF; CDR3nt: TGTGCCAGTAGTATCTGGCCGGTCTATGGCTACACCTTC; d_gene: -; abundance: -; v_gene: TRBV19; j_gene: TRBJ1-2
CDR3aa: CASSIGGTGRETQYF; CDR3nt: TGTGCCAGTAGTATTGGAGGTACGGGCAGGGAGACCCAGTACTTC; d_gene: -; abundance: once; v_gene: TRBV19; j_gene: TRBJ2-5
CDR3aa: CASSLRGEVTEAFF; CDR3nt: TGCGCCAGCAGCTTAAGGGGGGAAGTCACTGAAGCTTTCTTT; d_gene: -; abundance: -; v_gene: TRBV5-1; j_gene: TRBJ1-1
CDR3aa: CAWGRTGARTDTQYF; CDR3nt: TGTGCCTGGGGGAGGACAGGGGCCCGCACAGATACGCAGTATTTT; d_gene: TRBD1; abundance: -; v_gene: TRBV30; j_gene: TRBJ2-3
CDR3aa: CASSQVPAANTGELFF; CDR3nt: TGTGCCAGCAGCCAAGTTCCAGCGGCAAACACCGGGGAGCTGTTTTTT; d_gene: -; abundance: -; v_gene: TRBV4-2; j_gene: TRBJ2-2
CDR3aa: CASSAGQGRHYGYTF; CDR3nt: TGTGCCAGCAGTGCGGGACAGGGAAGACACTATGGCTACACCTTC; d_gene: TRBD1; abundance: -; v_gene: TRBV6-1; j_gene: TRBJ1-2
CDR3aa: CASSLTSSWNNEQFF; CDR3nt: TGTGCCAGCAGCTTGACTAGCTCTTGGAACAATGAGCAGTTCTTC; d_gene: -; abundance: -; v_gene: TRBV5-4; j_gene: TRBJ2-1
CDR3aa: CASSLWDRVSSEAFF; CDR3nt: TGTGCCAGCAGCTTGTGGGACAGGGTATCATCTGAAGCTTTCTTT; d_gene: TRBD1; abundance: -; v_gene: TRBV5-4; j_gene: TRBJ1-1
CDR3aa: CASSLATGFGGTEAFF; CDR3nt: TGTGCCAGCAGCTTAGCGACAGGGTTCGGGGGCACTGAAGCTTTCTTT; d_gene: TRBD1; abundance: -; v_gene: TRBV7-9; j_gene: TRBJ1-1
CDR3aa: CASIPGLAGLPSYNEQFF; CDR3nt: TGTGCCAGCATTCCGGGACTAGCGGGACTCCCCTCCTACAATGAGCAGTTCTTC; d_gene: TRBD2; abundance: -; v_gene: TRBV28; j_gene: TRBJ2-1
CDR3aa: CASSLLSGMGQPQHF; CDR3nt: TGTGCCAGCAGTTTACTCTCTGGGATGGGTCAGCCCCAGCATTTT; d_gene: -; abundance: -; v_gene: TRBV28; j_gene: TRBJ1-5
CDR3aa: CASSGGDRGLNQPQHF; CDR3nt: TGTGCCAGTAGCGGGGGGGACAGGGGACTCAATCAGCCCCAGCATTTT; d_gene: TRBD1; abundance: -; v_gene: TRBV19; j_gene: TRBJ1-5
CDR3aa: CASSGGSSYNEQFF; CDR3nt: TGCGCCAGCAGCGGCGGGAGCTCCTACAATGAGCAGTTCTTC; d_gene: TRBD2; abundance: -; v_gene: TRBV5-1; j_gene: TRBJ2-1
CDR3aa: CASSSRLGTEAFF; CDR3nt: TGTGCCAGCAGTTCCCGGTTGGGGACTGAAGCTTTCTTT; d_gene: -; abundance: -; v_gene: TRBV6-6; j_gene: TRBJ1-1
CDR3aa: CASSRGFSNQPQHF; CDR3nt: TGTGCCAGCAGCCGGGGGTTTAGCAATCAGCCCCAGCATTTT; d_gene: -; abundance: -; v_gene: TRBV7-6; j_gene: TRBJ1-5
CDR3aa: CATYEGQVSNEQFF; CDR3nt: TGTGCCACCTATGAGGGGCAGGTGAGCAATGAGCAGTTCTTC; d_gene: -; abundance: few; v_gene: TRBV10-3; j_gene: TRBJ2-1
CDR3aa: CASSVVGGETQYF; CDR3nt: TGTGCCAGCAGCGTAGTAGGGGGAGAGACCCAGTACTTC; d_gene: -; abundance: -; v_gene: TRBV9; j_gene: TRBJ2-5
CDR3aa: CASSLSVTNEKLFF; CDR3nt: TGCGCCAGCAGTTTGAGTGTCACTAATGAAAAACTGTTTTTT; d_gene: -; abundance: -; v_gene: TRBV5-1; j_gene: TRBJ1-4
CDR3aa: CASSGRLAGAYNEQFF; CDR3nt: TGTGCCAGCAGCGGTAGACTAGCGGGGGCCTACAATGAGCAGTTCTTC; d_gene: TRBD2; abundance: few; v_gene: TRBV6-6; j_gene: TRBJ2-1
CDR3aa: CASSLGPTGANTGELFF; CDR3nt: TGTGCCAGCAGCTTAGGCCCAACAGGTGCGAACACCGGGGAGCTGTTTTTT; d_gene: -; abundance: once; v_gene: TRBV7-8; j_gene: TRBJ2-2
CDR3aa: CASSRMFRETQYF; CDR3nt: TGTGCCAGCAGCCGAATGTTCAGGGAGACCCAGTACTTC; d_gene: -; abundance: -; v_gene: TRBV11-2; j_gene: TRBJ2-5
CDR3aa: CSAYSEYEQYF; CDR3nt: TGCAGTGCCTACAGTGAGTACGAGCAGTACTTC; d_gene: -; abundance: -; v_gene: TRBV20-1; j_gene: TRBJ2-7
CDR3aa: CASSQVQGRWLTEAFF; CDR3nt: TGCGCCAGCAGCCAAGTGCAGGGACGGTGGCTCACTGAAGCTTTCTTT; d_gene: -; abundance: -; v_gene: TRBV4-3; j_gene: TRBJ1-1
CDR3aa: CASSTPKETQYF; CDR3nt: TGTGCCAGCTCTACCCCTAAGGAGACCCAGTACTTC; d_gene: -; abundance: -; v_gene: TRBV5-6; j_gene: TRBJ2-5
CDR3aa: CASSGLASPGELFF; CDR3nt: TGTGCCAGCAGCGGATTAGCGTCCCCCGGGGAGCTGTTTTTT; d_gene: -; abundance: -; v_gene: TRBV7-8; j_gene: TRBJ2-2
CDR3aa: CASSPPRRGKTFSPEAFF; CDR3nt: TGTGCCAGCTCACCCCCTCGGAGAGGGAAGACCTTTTCCCCTGAAGCTTTCTTT; d_gene: -; abundance: -; v_gene: TRBV18; j_gene: TRBJ1-1
CDR3aa: CASSSSPGQGAQPQHF; CDR3nt: TGTGCCAGCAGTTCTTCACCGGGACAGGGGGCGCAGCCCCAGCATTTT; d_gene: TRBD1; abundance: -; v_gene: TRBV5-5; j_gene: TRBJ1-5
CDR3aa: CASTTFGGLGNQPQHF; CDR3nt: TGTGCCAGCACCACATTTGGGGGGCTTGGGAATCAGCCCCAGCATTTT; d_gene: -; abundance: -; v_gene: TRBV28; j_gene: TRBJ1-5
CDR3aa: CASSRGANTGELFF; CDR3nt: TGTGCCAGTAGTAGGGGTGCGAACACCGGGGAGCTGTTTTTT; d_gene: -; abundance: -; v_gene: TRBV19; j_gene: TRBJ2-2
CDR3aa: CASSISTGTDTQYF; CDR3nt: TGTGCCAGTAGTATATCCACAGGAACAGATACGCAGTATTTT; d_gene: -; abundance: -; v_gene: TRBV19; j_gene: TRBJ2-3
CDR3aa: CASSERLRQGAHEQYF; CDR3nt: TGTGCCAGCAGTGAACGCTTGAGGCAGGGTGCCCACGAGCAGTACTTC; d_gene: -; abundance: -; v_gene: TRBV6-1; j_gene: TRBJ2-7
CDR3aa: CSVVPGHTTYEQYF; CDR3nt: TGCAGCGTTGTCCCGGGACACACAACCTACGAGCAGTACTTC; d_gene: -; abundance: -; v_gene: TRBV29-1; j_gene: TRBJ2-7
CDR3aa: CASSQVAGVFSSEQYF; CDR3nt: TGTGCCAGCAGCCAAGTGGCGGGAGTTTTCTCGAGCGAGCAGTACTTC; d_gene: TRBD2; abundance: -; v_gene: TRBV14; j_gene: TRBJ2-7
CDR3aa: CASSFTYSGANVLTF; CDR3nt: TGTGCCAGCAGCTTTACCTACTCTGGGGCCAACGTCCTGACTTTC; d_gene: -; abundance: -; v_gene: TRBV11-2; j_gene: TRBJ2-6
CDR3aa: CATSTSYGYTF; CDR3nt: TGTGCCACCAGCACTAGTTATGGCTACACCTTC; d_gene: -; abundance: -; v_gene: TRBV15; j_gene: TRBJ1-2
CDR3aa: CASSRGQDQETQYF; CDR3nt: TGTGCCAGCAGCAGGGGACAGGATCAAGAGACCCAGTACTTC; d_gene: TRBD1; abundance: -; v_gene: TRBV5-4; j_gene: TRBJ2-5
CDR3aa: CASSQGRAGAEAFF; CDR3nt: TGTGCCAGCAGCCAGGGGCGCGCGGGCGCTGAAGCTTTCTTT; d_gene: -; abundance: few; v_gene: TRBV27; j_gene: TRBJ1-1
CDR3aa: CASSLTGRTSGANVLTF; CDR3nt: TGTGCCAGCAGCTTAACGGGCCGGACCTCTGGGGCCAACGTCCTGACTTTC; d_gene: -; abundance: -; v_gene: TRBV7-3; j_gene: TRBJ2-6
CDR3aa: CATFRTGYGYTF; CDR3nt: TGTGCCACCTTCAGGACAGGGTATGGCTACACCTTC; d_gene: TRBD1; abundance: -; v_gene: TRBV15; j_gene: TRBJ1-2
CDR3aa: CASSFTSGRAYEQYF; CDR3nt: TGCGCCAGCAGCTTTACTAGCGGGAGGGCCTACGAGCAGTACTTC; d_gene: TRBD2; abundance: -; v_gene: TRBV5-1; j_gene: TRBJ2-7